Sequencing of this T cell receptor beta chain was carried out in a study of human T cells and chemical hapten exposure. Study overall: Alopecia areata, totalis or universalis affected patients, mainly female. TCR yields differed between samples (mainly from small differences in pooled library volume).

The time point: patch test 1, 2 weeks after DPC sensitization. The treatment is: therapeutic diphenylcyclopropenone sensitization with weekly scalp DPC. Whole blood, unfractionated, served as the material for total RNA extraction. Each CDR3 protein is one row after TCRdb ran MiXCR on the RACE reads. The sample shows 150,000 to 200,000 distinct CDR3 sequences, around 20% of them seen only once. Trimming cost V 3 bases and J 3 bases, with 22 bases left between them. The germline gives CDR1 DFQATT, CDR2 SNEGSKA (reference sequence). This CDR3 has 17 residues. Study-wide findings and caveats: Versus controls, significantly more large CDR3 similarity clusters arose from expanded TCRs.

A note on this clonotype: Antigen: not known.

The chain joins TRBV20-1 to TRBJ2-3; D remains ambiguous. The sequence was obtained from a woman aged 45 to 65 with alopecia areata. Some clones in this sample may be carry-over from other donors' samples. Sequencing used whole blood, obtained in connection with sensitization to the hapten diphenylcyclopropenone (DPC). This CDR3 reads CSASFSVAGMGTDTQYF. CDR3 DNA sequence: TGCAGTGCTAGTTTTTCTGTAGCAGGAATGGGTACAGATACGCAGTATTTT.